A single sample gave rise to the 10 T cell receptor beta chains below, sequenced in a study of T-cell reconstitution after alpha-beta-depleted transplantation in children. A library of TCRbeta sequences, prepared with unique molecular identifiers, was generated. From the PCR reads, TCRdb called clonotypes with MiXCR, one entry per CDR3 protein. The sample lists roughly 310,000 distinct CDR3 sequences; around 20% were seen once. The specimen comprised PBMCs, mostly from graft donor cells, sampled 180 days after TCRalphabeta/CD19-depleted stem cell transplant. The receptors come from a male patient aged 10-17 years who had a stem cell transplant for acute lymphoblastic leukemia, so the T cells may come from the graft donor.

This clonotype was seen a few times. The V gene is TRBV29-1, the J gene TRBJ1-3, with unresolved D. CDR1 is SQVTM and CDR2 is ANQGSEA in the germline V gene. The CDR3 has 15 residues. The V end lost 4 bases, the J end lost 0 bases, and 13 bases lay between the germline ends. The CDR3 DNA reads as TGCAGCGTTGCTCGGTACCCAGCCTCTGGAAACACCATATATTTT. It specifies CSVARYPASGNTIYF.

The genes are TRBV3-1 and TRBJ2-2; D not certain. Germline values: CDR1 LGHDT, CDR2 YNNKEL (reference sequence). V was clipped by 4 bases and J by 1 base, with 7 bases between them. This CDR3 spans 14 amino acids. The CDR3 loop is CASSRSWNTGELFF. The CDR3 DNA follows: TGTGCCAGCAGCCGTTCGTGGAACACCGGGGAGCTGTTTTTT.

This clonotype was detected only a few times. This sequence joins TRBV11-2 and TRBJ2-3; D may correspond to TRBD1 or TRBD2 (6 bases each). Germline loops: CDR1 SGHAT, CDR2 FQNNGV. The V end was cut by 3 bases, the J end by 2 bases, with 18 bases between. The CDR3 loop spans 17 amino acids. The CDR3 region is CASSFKRRGGFTDTQYF. The CDR3 DNA follows: TGTGCCAGCAGCTTTAAAAGGAGAGGGGGGTTCACAGATACGCAGTATTTT.

In its sample, this clonotype was seen many times. The rearrangement uses TRBV5-1 and TRBJ2-5; no firm D call. Trimming cost V 7 bases and J 4 bases, with 8 bases left between them. Germline V gene lookup returns CDR1 SGHRS and CDR2 YFSETQ. The CDR3 totals 11 residues. CDR3 residues: CASSRGETQYF. The CDR3 DNA reads TGCGCCAGCTCTCGAGGAGAGACCCAGTACTTC.

The chain recombines TRBV2 with TRBJ2-1; D gene unclear. The CDR3 covers 12 residues. Germline-derived CDR1 and CDR2 are SNHLY and FYNNEI. V shed 6 bases and J shed 3 bases, with 6 bases lying between them. CDR3 loop: CASSGVYNEQFF. The CDR3 DNA sequence: TGTGCCAGCAGCGGTGTCTACAATGAGCAGTTCTTC.

In this sample, this clonotype turned up a few times. The chain links TRBV7-7 to TRBJ2-5; TRBD1 aligns across 10 bases. The CDR3 covers 14 residues. Per the germline V gene, CDR1 is SSHAT and CDR2 is FNYEAQ (reference sequence). The J segment lost 14 bases and the V segment lost 2 bases, leaving 11 bases of the junction unmatched. CDR3 in amino acids: CASSLIPDRGFPYF. DNA of the CDR3: TGTGCCAGCAGCTTAATCCCGGACAGGGGGTTCCCTTACTTC.

The chain joins TRBV2 to TRBJ1-2; the D is unclear. The V and J ends lost 5 bases and 8 bases respectively, with 24 bases between them. The CDR3 length is 16 residues. CDR1 is SNHLY and CDR2 is FYNNEI in the germline V gene. The CDR3 region is CASSKLMGSGRKGYTF. DNA for the CDR3: TGTGCCAGCAGTAAGCTAATGGGATCCGGGAGAAAAGGCTACACCTTC.

This clonotype has at least ten counts. The chain has TRBV9 and TRBJ1-1; D unresolved. The CDR3 contains 13 residues. Germline values: CDR1 SGDLS, CDR2 YYNGEE. Deletions cut 0 bases from V and 1 base from J, with 4 bases between. For the CDR3, the DNA is TGTGCCAGCAGCGTAGATCGGAACACTGAAGCTTTCTTT. Its protein is CASSVDRNTEAFF. Full variable domain (missing parts from reference TRBV9 and TRBJ1-1): DSGVTQTPKHLITATGQRVTLRCSPRSGDLSVYWYQQSLDQGLQFLIQYYNGEERAKGNILERFSAQQFPDLHSELNLSSLELGDSALYFCASSVDRNTEAFFGQGTRLTVV.

V is TRBV15 and J is TRBJ2-3; TRBD2 is a possible D gene (6 bases). Trimming took off 1 base at V and 0 bases at J, with 14 bases between the two ends. This CDR3 has 17 residues. Germline-derived CDR1 and CDR2 are LNHNV and YYDKDF (reference sequence). The CDR3 is CATSRGVLGGSTDTQYF. In nucleotides, the CDR3 is TGTGCCACCAGCAGAGGGGTCTTGGGAGGAAGCACAGATACGCAGTATTTT.

The DNA of the CDR3 is TGTGCCAGCAGTTTGGCCCTAAGCACAGATACGCAGTATTTT. Encoded protein: CASSLALSTDTQYF. J is TRBJ2-3 and V is TRBV12-3 or TRBV12-4; no clear D gene. Deletions cut 3 bases from V and 0 bases from J, with 7 bases between. This CDR3 region has 14 residues.